This T cell receptor (beta chain) was profiled in a study of blood T cell repertoires in COVID-19. Background on the study: In each case, the material was cDNA or gDNA derived from T cells, B-cell-depleted T cells, or PBMCs.

Germline CDR1 reads SEHNR; CDR2 reads FQNEAQ (reference sequence). V lost 1 base and J lost 8, with 11 bases in between. This CDR3 spans 14 amino acids. With respect to this clone: Other DNA sequences in the sample encode the same CDR3.

Profiling relied on immunoSEQ multiplex PCR, and the TCRdb table lists in-frame clones only, not all of them. The table lists hundreds of thousands of clones, 88% of them singletons, with 7% to 8% in the top ten. Patients at the Seattle site were enrolled during active infection and followed longitudinally. The chain has TRBV7-9 and TRBJ1-4, with D uncertain. This clonotype was sampled from a woman between 65 and 79 years old with COVID-19, enrolled during active disease. Sequencing was performed on peripheral blood. The CDR3 coding sequence is TGTGCCAGCAGCTTAGATCGTACAGACGAAAAACTGTTTTTT. Amino acids: CASSLDRTDEKLFF. The complete variable domain, with remaining parts taken from reference TRBV7-9 and TRBJ1-4, reads DTGVSQNPRHKITKRGQNVTFRCDPISEHNRLYWYRQTLGQGPEFLTYFQNEAQLEKSRLLSDRFSAERPKGSFSTLEIQRTEQGDSAMYLCASSLDRTDEKLFFGSGTQLSVL.